This T cell receptor (beta chain) was recorded in a study of blood T cell repertoires in COVID-19. Study summary: Collection of acute and convalescent COVID-19 samples took place in the United States, Italy and Spain. T cells, B-cell-depleted T cells, or PBMCs provided the cDNA or gDNA that served as material.

As processed by the authors: Estimation of nucleated cell counts relied on the amplification of reference gene primers. The table came from immunoSEQ multiplex PCR; TCRdb's copy has only in-frame clones and leaves some out. That table furnishes V, J and clone size, whereas the DNA furnished D and trimming. The sample lists about 180,000 clones, approximately 90% seen once, with less than 3.5% in the top ten. Germline V gives CDR1 MDHEN, CDR2 SYDVKM. After removal of 7 bases from V and 4 bases from J, the junction contained 5 bases not matched to a gene. This CDR3 contains 14 residues. The sequenced material came from peripheral blood. The V gene is TRBV28, the J gene TRBJ2-1; 9 nucleotides agree with TRBD1. The sequence was collected from a woman aged 25 to 39 with active or convalescent COVID-19. This CDR3 is CASIRDRAYNEQFF. CDR3 in DNA: TGTGCCAGCATCCGGGACAGGGCTTACAATGAGCAGTTCTTC.